The clone carrying this T cell receptor beta chain was observed once. The data belong to a study of blood T cell repertoires in COVID-19. Methods used by the authors: Nucleated cell counts were estimated from reference gene primer amplification. Repertoires were generated with immunoSEQ multiplex PCR, while TCRdb's copy carries only in-frame clones and drops some. V and J calls plus clone size are reproduced from that table; the DNA served to infer D and trimming. The repertoire holds 150,000 to 200,000 clones, with 80% to 90% as singletons. Donors were grouped by their self-reported clinical history. The receptor's source is a woman aged 35 to 49 with acute COVID-19. The sequencing sample was made of PBMCs or T cells enriched from blood (not recorded which).

Here the CDR3 DNA reads TGCGCCAGCAGCCAGACAGGGACCCCTAACACTGAAGCTTTCTTT. Translation gives CASSQTGTPNTEAFF. The genes are TRBV4-1 and TRBJ1-1; 7 bases map to TRBD1. The CDR3 sequence is 15 residues long. V trimming: 3 bases; J trimming: 2 bases; junction bases outside the gene matches: 6. Germline assignment: CDR1 MGHRA and CDR2 YSYEKL.